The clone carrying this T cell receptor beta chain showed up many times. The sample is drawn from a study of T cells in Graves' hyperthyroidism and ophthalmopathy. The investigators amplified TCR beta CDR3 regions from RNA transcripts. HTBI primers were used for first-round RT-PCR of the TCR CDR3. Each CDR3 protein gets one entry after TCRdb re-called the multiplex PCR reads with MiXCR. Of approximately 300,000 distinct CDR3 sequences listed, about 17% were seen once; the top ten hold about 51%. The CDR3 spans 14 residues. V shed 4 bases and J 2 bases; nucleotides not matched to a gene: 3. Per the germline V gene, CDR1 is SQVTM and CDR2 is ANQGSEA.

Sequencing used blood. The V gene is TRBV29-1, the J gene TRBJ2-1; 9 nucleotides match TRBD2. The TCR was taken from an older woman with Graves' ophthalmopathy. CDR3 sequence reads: CSVGGGGAYNEQFF. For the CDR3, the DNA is TGCAGCGTTGGGGGCGGGGGGGCCTACAATGAGCAGTTCTTC.